This note documents a single T cell receptor (beta chain) sequence. An input of about 0.5 to 1 ug of RNA was subjected to reverse transcription using random hexamers. TCRdb fed the immunoSEQ multiplex PCR reads into MiXCR, producing one record per CDR3 protein. The sample shows about 210,000 distinct CDR3 sequences, roughly 94% of them seen only once. These data are taken from a study of CD8 T cells in Susac syndrome. The length of the CDR3 is 13 residues. The V gene's germline CDR1 is SGHTA and CDR2 FQGTGA. Between the trimmed V and J ends, which lost 5 bases and 1 base, there was a span of 8 bases. J is TRBJ1-1 and V is TRBV7-3; no clear D gene. Sample: CD4+ T cells from PBMCs. The sequence was collected from a human donor in good health. CDR3 DNA sequence: TGTGCCAGCAGCCCATACAGGAACACTGAAGCTTTCTTT. Translated, it gives CASSPYRNTEAFF.